Shown below are 22 T cell receptor beta chains from a single sample sequenced in a study of blood T cells in healthy people across ages. With a J-beta primer mix and a sample-barcoded 5' primer, a second PCR ran about 7 to 12 cycles. Via MiXCR, TCRdb re-called the 5' RACE reads, giving one row per CDR3 protein. The data contain approximately 1.5 million distinct CDR3 sequences, about 31% of them singletons. The sequencing input was blood. The receptors were gathered from a woman aged 25 to 39 in good health.

Points on this clonotype: Being one base from a much bigger clone, this may be a read error. CDR3 in amino acids: CRAGGTGWSEQYF. DNA for the CDR3: TGCAGGGCTGGCGGGACAGGGTGGTCCGAGCAGTACTTC. The chain combines TRBV20-1 with TRBJ2-5; TRBD1 matches at 9 bases. Gene TRBJ2-7 matches the end of the DNA better, so the J call may be wrong. Germline CDR1 DFQATT, CDR2 SNEGSKA (reference sequence). The CDR3 sequence is 13 residues long.

This clonotype was observed a few times. The rearrangement joins TRBV3-1 to TRBJ2-2; 7 bases map to TRBD2. CDR1 and CDR2 (germline): LGHDT, YNNKEL (reference sequence). The ends lost 1 base at V and 4 bases at J; junction bases unmatched: 3. This CDR3 spans 15 amino acids. The CDR3: CASSQGKRGTGELFF. Here the CDR3 DNA reads TGTGCCAGCAGCCAAGGGAAGCGGGGCACCGGGGAGCTGTTTTTT. Variable domain in full (rest from reference TRBV3-1 and TRBJ2-2): DTAVSQTPKYLVTQMGNDKSIKCEQNLGHDTMYWYKQDSKKFLKIMFSYNNKELIINETVPNRFSPKSPDKAHLNLHINSLELGDSAVYFCASSQGKRGTGELFFGEGSRLTVL.

The chain links TRBV6-5 to TRBJ2-7, with D uncertain. Looked up from germline, CDR1 is MNHEY and CDR2 is SVGAGI. V dropped 4 bases and J dropped 2 bases, with 12 bases sitting between them. The CDR3 spans 14 residues. DNA for the CDR3: TGTGCCAGCAGTTCCCCCCAGGCCGCCTACGAGCAGTACTTC. Amino acids: CASSSPQAAYEQYF.

This clonotype was seen a handful of times. The rearrangement uses TRBV20-1 and TRBJ1-4, with 9 positions matching TRBD1. There are 17 residues in the CDR3. Trimming removed 0 bases from V and 13 bases from J; junction bases left unmatched: 18. Looked up from germline, CDR1 is DFQATT and CDR2 is SNEGSKA (reference sequence). The CDR3 coding sequence is TGCAGTGCTAGAGACTCCCGACAAGGGACAGGGAGGCGCGGACTGTTTTTT. Translation gives CSARDSRQGTGRRGLFF.

Only one count was recorded for this clonotype. The chain joins TRBV11-3 to TRBJ2-3; D ambiguous. V lost 1 base, J lost 2 bases, and 10 bases lay in between. CDR1 and CDR2 (germline): SGHNT, YENEEA. The CDR3 extends over 15 amino acids. The CDR3 DNA reads as TGTGCCAGCAGCTTAGGCGCTAGTTTCACAGATACGCAGTATTTT. It is translated as CASSLGASFTDTQYF. The full variable domain, completed using reference TRBV11-3 and TRBJ2-3, is EAGVVQSPRYKIIEKKQPVAFWCNPISGHNTLYWYLQNLGQGPELLIRYENEEAVDDSQLPKDRFSAERLKGVDSTLKIQPAELGDSAVYLCASSLGASFTDTQYFGPGTRLTVL.

This chain links TRBV27 with TRBJ1-1; D is perhaps TRBD1 (6 bases). V was cut by 8 bases and J by 7 bases, with 20 bases left in between. This CDR3 has 14 amino acids. Germline assignment: CDR1 MNHEY and CDR2 SMNVEV (reference sequence). The chain's CDR3 is CASRGAFGFNEAFF. The DNA of the CDR3 is TGTGCCAGCCGGGGGGCGTTCGGGTTTAATGAAGCTTTCTTT.

The chain uses TRBV30 and TRBJ2-6; D not certain. The CDR3 is 13 residues long. V dropped 4 bases and J dropped 0 bases, with 4 bases sitting between them. Germline lookup yields CDR1 GTSNPN and CDR2 SVGIG (reference sequence). The CDR3 loop is CAWTGSGANVLTF. The CDR3 DNA reads as TGTGCCTGGACTGGCTCTGGGGCCAACGTCCTGACTTTC.

For this clonotype: The junction does not match germline at one end; this may be a read error. V gene TRBV6-1 combines with J gene TRBJ2-5, with unresolved D. The J call may be in error: the DNA end matches TRBJ2-7 better. Germline lookup yields CDR1 MNHNS and CDR2 SASEGT. The CDR3 totals 12 residues. Here the CDR3 reads CAGSPTHYEQYF. The CDR3 DNA reads as TGTGCCGGCAGCCCGACTCACTACGAGCAGTACTTC.

This clonotype was counted at least ten times. This chain joins TRBV12-3 or TRBV12-4 and TRBJ1-1; 9 bases match TRBD1. The junction had 6 bases not matched to a gene; V was cut back by 7 bases and J by 3 bases. CDR3 size: 14 residues. The CDR3 DNA reads TGTGCCAGCACTCCCGGGACAGGGTACACTGAAGCTTTCTTT. Its translation is CASTPGTGYTEAFF.

In its sample, this clonotype was seen many times. This chain joins TRBV24-1 and TRBJ2-3, with 7 positions matching TRBD1. The germline V gene encodes CDR1 KGHDR and CDR2 SFDVKD. V lost 0 bases and J lost 4; bases outside the gene matches: 6. This CDR3 is built from 16 residues. The CDR3 region has the DNA TGTGCCACCAGTGATTTGTTCGGGGACAGACCAGATACGCAGTATTTT. Translating it yields CATSDLFGDRPDTQYF.

The CDR3 here is CASSPRTVRVDTQYF. CDR3 DNA: TGTGCCAGCAGTCCACGTACGGTGCGGGTAGATACGCAGTATTTT. The chain combines TRBV12-3 or TRBV12-4 with TRBJ2-3; TRBD2 might be the D (5 bases). CDR3 length: 15 residues. Trimming cost V 5 bases and J 5 bases, with 17 bases left between them.

The chain employs TRBV20-1 and TRBJ2-1, with TRBD2 identical over 13 bases. V lost 0 bases and J lost 7; bases outside the gene matches: 12. The CDR3 is made up of 18 amino acids. CDR1 is DFQATT, CDR2 SNEGSKA, per germline (reference sequence). Written as DNA, the CDR3 is TGCAGTGCTAGAGATGAGGCCGGGACTAGCGGGGCCCCGAATGAGCAGTTCTTC. Its protein is CSARDEAGTSGAPNEQFF.

This clonotype was seen ten or more times. The chain couples TRBV4-1 to TRBJ2-1; D could derive from TRBD1 or TRBD2 (6 bases each). The CDR3 is made up of 16 amino acids. V gave up 6 bases and J gave up 2 bases, with 17 bases separating them. The germline V gene has CDR1 MGHRA and CDR2 YSYEKL. The CDR3 loop reads CASSPRAGGTYNEQFF. In DNA form, the CDR3 reads TGCGCCAGCAGTCCGAGGGCCGGGGGCACCTACAATGAGCAGTTCTTC.

The chain joins TRBV7-2 to TRBJ2-7, with 9 bases lining up with TRBD2. Per the germline V gene, CDR1 is SGHTA and CDR2 is FQGNSA. The CDR3 extends over 14 amino acids. V lost 3 bases and J lost 4; bases outside the gene matches: 4. CDR3 DNA sequence: TGTACCAGCAGCTTGAGACTAGCGGTATACGAGCAGTACTTC. Translated: CTSSLRLAVYEQYF.

The V gene is TRBV6-4, the J gene TRBJ2-7; D is possibly TRBD1 (6 bases). Germline CDR1 MRHNA, CDR2 SNTAGT. The CDR3 is made up of 15 amino acids. Trimming pared 5 bases from V and 5 bases from J, leaving 19 bases between. This CDR3 is CASSLTATGTNEQYF. The CDR3 DNA reads TGTGCCAGCAGTCTCACCGCAACAGGGACAAACGAGCAGTACTTC.

This clonotype was seen repeatedly, ten times or more. The genes are TRBV29-1 and TRBJ2-3; D not resolved. V lost 3 bases to trimming and J lost 5 bases, with 15 bases between them. Germline CDR1 and CDR2: SQVTM and ANQGSEA. The CDR3 is made up of 14 amino acids. CDR3 residues: CSVDDGPKGDTQYF. The CDR3 DNA follows: TGCAGCGTTGACGACGGACCTAAAGGAGATACGCAGTATTTT.

The chain is built from TRBV7-2 and TRBJ2-2; 8 positions agree with TRBD2. This CDR3 region has 16 residues. The junction had 6 bases not matched to a gene; V was cut back by 2 bases and J by 4 bases. Germline CDR1 and CDR2: SGHTA and FQGNSA. CDR3 nucleotides: TGTGCCAGCAGCTTATCCCTAGCGGGTGCCACCGGGGAGCTGTTTTTT. The encoded protein is CASSLSLAGATGELFF.

The V call is TRBV11-1, the J call TRBJ2-5; 8 nucleotides match TRBD1. The J call may be mistaken, given a closer DNA end match to TRBJ2-7. The germline V gene encodes CDR1 SGHAT and CDR2 FQDESV (reference sequence). This CDR3 is built from 18 residues. CDR3 bases: TGTGCCAGCACCTCCGACCGTGTCGCAGGACAGGGCCTCTACGAGCAGTACTTC. Its protein is CASTSDRVAGQGLYEQYF.

The chain joins TRBV18 to TRBJ2-6; no clear D gene. The CDR3 length is 16 residues. Germline V gives CDR1 KGHSH, CDR2 LQKENI. V gave up 2 bases and J gave up 4 bases, with 12 bases separating them. CDR3 sequence (DNA): TGTGCCAGCTCACCAGTTCAATCGACGGGGGCCAACGTCCTGACTTTC. Its translation: CASSPVQSTGANVLTF.

The chain employs TRBV20-1 and TRBJ1-4; D is unclear. The V end lost 6 bases, the J end lost 5 bases, and 13 bases lay between the germline ends. This CDR3 comprises 13 residues. From germline, CDR1 is DFQATT and CDR2 SNEGSKA (reference sequence). CDR3 DNA sequence: TGCAGTGCCCTTACCCCCGAGAATGAAAAACTGTTTTTT. This translates into CSALTPENEKLFF.

The chain uses TRBV30 and TRBJ2-5; 7 bases line up with TRBD1. The V segment lost 8 bases and the J segment 5 bases; nucleotides outside the gene matches: 8. Germline CDR1 is GTSNPN and CDR2 is SVGIG (reference sequence). The length of the CDR3 is 12 residues. The CDR3: CAGYRGRETQYF. CDR3 DNA sequence: TGTGCCGGCTACAGGGGAAGGGAGACCCAGTACTTC.

As regards this clonotype: Just one base apart from a much larger clone, this may be a read error. V usage is TRBV20-1 and J usage is TRBJ2-7, with D maybe TRBD1 (8 bases). V dropped 5 bases and J dropped 12 bases, with 32 bases sitting between them. The germline V gene encodes CDR1 DFQATT and CDR2 SNEGSKA (reference sequence). The CDR3 extends over 16 amino acids. The CDR3 sequence is CSADRGSAGVGETRYF. The CDR3 DNA sequence: TGCAGTGCTGACAGGGGTAGTGCGGGAGTCGGGGAGACCCGGTACTTC.